This T cell receptor (beta chain) comes out of a study of cytomegalovirus exposure and HLA in healthy donors. PCR was performed using 60 Vbeta and 13 Jbeta primers. The protocol was immunoSEQ multiplex PCR, while the TCRdb copy is restricted to in-frame clones and leaves out a portion. The table has 150,000 to 200,000 clones, 80% seen once. CDR3 length equals 14 residues. With V trimmed by 3 bases and J by 4 bases, 4 bases remained unmatched. The germline CDR1 and CDR2 sequences are LNHDA and SQIVND (reference sequence). Comment on this clone: Its antigen is not identified.

The study's findings and limits: Later work associated roughly 17,000 TCR beta sequences with HLA alleles at 0.05 false discovery rate. Rare TCR sequences predominated, though certain public TCRs were found in many donors. Earlier analysis yielded a pattern in which most TCR beta V segments were productive about 87% or about 30% of the time.

The sample consisted of PBMCs. The receptor was derived from a woman aged 40 to 49 in good health and CMV-seronegative. The V call is TRBV19, the J call TRBJ2-5, with TRBD2 identical over 8 bases. The CDR3 loop reads CASSMALAGETQYF. The CDR3 DNA is TGTGCCAGTAGTATGGCCCTAGCGGGAGAGACCCAGTACTTC.